These 31 T cell receptor beta chains were all obtained from the same sample, sequenced in a study of T-cell memory formation after mild COVID-19. TCRdb redid the calling of the 5' RACE reads with MiXCR, one entry per CDR3 protein. The data hold hundreds of thousands of distinct CDR3 sequences, with 20% to 30% observed a single time. The specimen sequenced was PBMCs or a T cell subset sorted from them (not recorded which). The receptor source for this set is an adult woman who had mild COVID-19 (a few samples of this study predate the infection). Cell type and time point are not known.

This chain joins TRBV5-6 and TRBJ1-1; D is uncertain. The CDR3 consists of 13 residues. With 1 base removed from V and 4 bases from J, the gap between germline ends came to 8 bases. The germline CDR1 and CDR2 sequences are SGHDT and YYEEEE. CDR3 coding DNA: TGTGCCAGCAGCTTGAGGTTGGGCACTGAAGCTTTCTTT. Its translation is CASSLRLGTEAFF.

Only a few counts were recorded for this clonotype. V usage is TRBV12-3 or TRBV12-4 and J usage is TRBJ2-7; D gene ambiguous. Trimming shortened V by 6 bases and J by 6 bases, and 15 bases separated the two germline ends. This CDR3 is built from 13 residues. The CDR3 loop is CASSTTVSPEQYF. CDR3 bases: TGTGCCAGCAGCACAACTGTGAGCCCCGAGCAGTACTTC.

This clonotype has a handful of counts. V and J are TRBV6-2 or TRBV6-3 and TRBJ2-1, with D tentatively TRBD1 or TRBD2 (5 bases each). CDR3 length equals 12 residues. The V gene's germline CDR1 is MNHEY and CDR2 SVGEGT. V gave up 3 bases and J gave up 7 bases, with 7 bases separating them. The CDR3 coding sequence is TGTGCCAGCAGTTATGAGGGGAATGAGCAGTTCTTC. Translated, it gives CASSYEGNEQFF.

This clonotype has only a few counts. This chain joins TRBV12-3 or TRBV12-4 and TRBJ2-2; 8 bases align to TRBD1. V shed 6 bases and J 6 bases; nucleotides not matched to a gene: 9. This CDR3 has 15 amino acids. The CDR3 DNA sequence: TGTGCCAGCAGCCGGACAGGGTTATTGGCCGGGGAGCTGTTTTTT. Residues: CASSRTGLLAGELFF.

The chain links TRBV7-9 to TRBJ2-3; 10 bases map to TRBD2. The CDR3 covers 16 residues. The V and J ends lost 5 bases and 2 bases, in that order; junction bases with no gene match: 7. Germline V CDR1 and CDR2: SEHNR, FQNEAQ (reference sequence). CDR3 protein: CASSPGTSVPTDTQYF. The DNA for the CDR3 is TGTGCCAGCAGCCCCGGGACTAGCGTCCCCACAGATACGCAGTATTTT.

This chain connects TRBV12-3 or TRBV12-4 to TRBJ2-3, with unresolved D. The length of the CDR3 is 14 residues. Trimming removed 5 bases from V and 0 bases from J, with 9 bases in between. In DNA, the CDR3 is TGTGCCAGCAGTGAGGTGACTAGCACAGATACGCAGTATTTT. This translates into CASSEVTSTDTQYF.

The chain joins TRBV30 to TRBJ2-5, with D uncertain. Trimming cost V 7 bases and J 5 bases, with 11 bases left between them. In germline, CDR1 is GTSNPN, CDR2 SVGIG (reference sequence). The CDR3 has 11 amino acids. For the CDR3, the DNA is TGTGCCTCAAATTTCGGGGAGACCCAGTACTTC. Encoded protein: CASNFGETQYF.

This clonotype was seen only a few times. The J gene is TRBJ2-2, the V gene TRBV5-1, with D unresolved. V lost 6 bases, J lost 6 bases, and 12 bases lay in between. Germline values: CDR1 SGHRS, CDR2 YFSETQ. The CDR3 spans 13 residues. The CDR3 region is CASTERDAGELFF. The CDR3 coding sequence is TGCGCCAGCACCGAAAGGGATGCCGGGGAGCTGTTTTTT.

The sample holds many counts of this clonotype. The CDR3 is CASSVDGQGRETQYF. The CDR3 DNA follows: TGTGCCAGCAGCGTAGACGGACAGGGGCGGGAGACCCAGTACTTC. The gene calls are TRBV9 and TRBJ2-5; 9 bases align to TRBD1. Trimming took 0 bases from V and 5 from J; bases not matched to a gene: 5. The CDR3 sequence is 15 residues long. Germline CDR1 SGDLS, CDR2 YYNGEE.

The chain employs TRBV5-1 and TRBJ1-1; a possible D gene is TRBD1 (6 bases). The CDR3 runs to 15 residues. Germline lookup yields CDR1 SGHRS and CDR2 YFSETQ. V lost 4 bases and J lost 5, with 18 bases in between. The CDR3 DNA reads as TGCGCCAGCAGCGGAGGGGGGGGCGGCGATACTGAAGCTTTCTTT. Protein: CASSGGGGGDTEAFF.

This clonotype has only a few counts. V and J are TRBV5-1 and TRBJ1-2; no reliable D call. The CDR3 has 13 residues. V lost 4 bases and J 4 bases, leaving 11 bases between the germline ends. The germline V gene has CDR1 SGHRS and CDR2 YFSETQ. The CDR3 DNA reads as TGCGCCAGCAGCCTGGGAGCGACCTATGGCTACACCTTC. Its protein is CASSLGATYGYTF.

The CDR3 loop reads CASSLDKGLGNEQFF. CDR3 nucleotides: TGTGCCAGCAGCTTAGATAAGGGACTAGGCAATGAGCAGTTCTTC. The J gene is TRBJ2-1, the V gene TRBV11-2, with 8 bases that match TRBD2. The germline V gene has CDR1 SGHAT and CDR2 FQNNGV. V shed 0 bases and J 6 bases; nucleotides not matched to a gene: 4. This CDR3 is built from 15 residues.

The chain employs TRBV4-3 and TRBJ2-2; 12 bases fit TRBD2. This CDR3 is built from 19 residues. Germline values: CDR1 LGHNA, CDR2 YSLEER. Germline trimming cut 0 bases from V and 4 bases from J; bases unmatched to any gene: 9. CDR3 bases: TGCGCCAGCAGCCAAGACCTAGCGGGAGGGCCCTGGGGCACCGGGGAGCTGTTTTTT. It codes for CASSQDLAGGPWGTGELFF.

This clonotype occurred a few times. The chain uses TRBV2 and TRBJ2-5, with D perhaps TRBD1 or TRBD2 (6 bases each). Germline values: CDR1 SNHLY, CDR2 FYNNEI. The V end was cut by 3 bases, the J end by 7 bases, with 21 bases between. The CDR3 totals 16 residues. CDR3 amino acids: CASSDPGGGGFATQYF. CDR3 DNA: TGTGCCAGCAGTGATCCGGGCGGAGGGGGGTTTGCGACCCAGTACTTC.

The genes are TRBV30 and TRBJ2-4; D not certain. V lost 3 bases and J lost 8, with 14 bases in between. The germline V gene has CDR1 GTSNPN and CDR2 SVGIG (reference sequence). CDR3 length equals 13 residues. The CDR3 spells CAWRDPDLYIQYF. CDR3 nucleotide sequence: TGTGCCTGGAGGGACCCCGACTTATACATTCAGTACTTC.

The chain joins TRBV12-3 or TRBV12-4 to TRBJ2-7; a weak D match, TRBD2 (7 bases). V was trimmed by 3 bases and J by 5 bases, leaving 14 bases between them. The length of the CDR3 is 14 residues. The CDR3 region is CASSFGGGLDEQYF. The CDR3 DNA sequence: TGTGCCAGCAGTTTTGGGGGGGGCTTGGACGAGCAGTACTTC.

This chain links TRBV11-2 with TRBJ2-1; D is unclear. Germline CDR1 SGHAT, CDR2 FQNNGV. Trimming cost V 0 bases and J 1 base, with 13 bases left between them. The CDR3 consists of 17 residues. The CDR3 DNA reads as TGTGCCAGCAGCTTAGAGGCGGCTAGAGCATCCTACAATGAGCAGTTCTTC. It is translated as CASSLEAARASYNEQFF. Using reference TRBV11-2 and TRBJ2-1 for the parts outside the CDR3, the full variable domain is EAGVAQSPRYKIIEKRQSVAFWCNPISGHATLYWYQQILGQGPKLLIQFQNNGVVDDSQLPKDRFSAERLKGVDSTLKIQPAKLEDSAVYLCASSLEAARASYNEQFFGPGTRLTVL.

The rearrangement links TRBV9 to TRBJ2-3; the D gene is possibly TRBD1 (6 bases). Germline CDR1 and CDR2: SGDLS and YYNGEE. The CDR3 runs 17 residues. V lost 2 bases and J 6 bases, leaving 22 bases between the germline ends. CDR3 residues: CASSVEVGGTSRDTQYF. CDR3 bases: TGTGCCAGCAGCGTGGAAGTAGGGGGAACCTCCCGGGATACGCAGTATTTT.

V usage is TRBV7-2 and J usage is TRBJ2-2; 8 nucleotides align to TRBD2. V lost 4 bases to trimming and J lost 5 bases; unmatched junction nucleotides: 12. CDR3 size: 17 residues. Germline CDR1 reads SGHTA; CDR2 reads FQGNSA. The CDR3 region is CASSSGRIAGLTGELFF. The CDR3 nucleotides read TGTGCCAGCAGCTCCGGGAGGATAGCGGGACTTACCGGGGAGCTGTTTTTT.

This clonotype was detected a few times. The chain is built from TRBV12-3 or TRBV12-4 and TRBJ2-1; D is possibly TRBD2 (7 bases). The CDR3 contains 16 residues. Trimming left V 6 bases short and J 0 bases short, with 15 bases between. As DNA, the CDR3 is TGTGCCAGCAGCCGATCAGGGGAGGGCTCCTACAATGAGCAGTTCTTC. It codes for CASSRSGEGSYNEQFF.

The chain links TRBV20-1 to TRBJ2-1; 11 bases are a match to TRBD2. This CDR3 has 17 residues. V lost 0 bases and J lost 2; bases outside the gene matches: 6. Germline V lookup: CDR1 DFQATT, CDR2 SNEGSKA (reference sequence). CDR3 amino acids: CSARDQLTSGTYNEQFF. CDR3 in DNA: TGCAGTGCTAGAGATCAGTTGACTAGCGGGACCTACAATGAGCAGTTCTTC.

This clonotype was detected many times. The CDR3 DNA reads as TGTGCCAGCAGCCTCAGGTGGTTGGGGGATGGCTACACCTTC. This sequence encodes CASSLRWLGDGYTF. V usage is TRBV7-2 and J usage is TRBJ1-2, with TRBD1 as a possible D gene (5 bases). Germline V gene data show CDR1 as SGHTA and CDR2 as FQGNSA. V was cut by 5 bases and J by 6 bases, with 16 bases left in between. CDR3 length: 14 residues.

This clonotype appeared once. The gene calls are TRBV19 and TRBJ1-2, with 9 bases that match TRBD1. The CDR3 is 13 amino acids. V trimming: 7 bases; J trimming: 6 bases; junction bases outside the gene matches: 6. The germline V gene encodes CDR1 LNHDA and CDR2 SQIVND (reference sequence). The CDR3 loop is CASTRDRVDGYTF. CDR3 nucleotide sequence: TGTGCCAGTACCCGGGACAGGGTGGATGGCTACACCTTC.

This clonotype was observed a few times. The chain carries TRBV20-1 and TRBJ2-1; D might be TRBD2 (5 bases). Deletions cut 0 bases from V and 0 bases from J, with 12 bases between. This CDR3 comprises 16 residues. From germline, CDR1 is DFQATT and CDR2 SNEGSKA (reference sequence). The CDR3 DNA reads TGCAGTGCTAGAGAGGCTAGCCTAAGCTCCTACAATGAGCAGTTCTTC. It translates to CSAREASLSSYNEQFF.

The rearrangement uses TRBV7-3 and TRBJ2-3; D is uncertain. CDR1 and CDR2 (germline): SGHTA, FQGTGA. Trimming took 8 bases from V and 7 from J, leaving 13 bases between them. The CDR3 runs 12 residues. The CDR3 sequence: CASGEHTNTQYF. In DNA, the CDR3 is TGTGCCAGCGGAGAGCACACGAATACGCAGTATTTT.

This chain joins TRBV9 and TRBJ2-2; no clear D gene. CDR1 and CDR2 (germline): SGDLS, YYNGEE. The CDR3 is 14 amino acids. V was pared by 3 bases and J by 3 bases, with 9 bases between. The CDR3 nucleotides are TGTGCCAGCAGCGCTGCTATTTACACCGGGGAGCTGTTTTTT. Amino acids: CASSAAIYTGELFF.

In its sample, this clonotype was seen a few times. The chain recombines TRBV12-3 or TRBV12-4 with TRBJ2-1; 8 bases map to TRBD2. The CDR3 covers 15 residues. J was trimmed by 5 bases and V by 4 bases; bases with no gene match: 7. The CDR3 loop reads CASSWIGRGDNEQFF. The CDR3 bases are TGTGCCAGCAGTTGGATCGGGAGGGGGGACAATGAGCAGTTCTTC.

This clonotype was observed a handful of times. The chain has TRBV7-9 and TRBJ1-5; D possibly corresponds to TRBD1 (5 bases). The V end was cut by 5 bases, the J end by 0 bases, with 11 bases between. From germline, CDR1 is SEHNR and CDR2 FQNEAQ (reference sequence). The CDR3 spans 15 residues. Here the CDR3 DNA reads TGTGCCAGCAGCACCTCAGGGAATAGCAATCAGCCCCAGCATTTT. It codes for CASSTSGNSNQPQHF. The whole variable domain, remainder taken from reference TRBV7-9 and TRBJ1-5, is DTGVSQNPRHKITKRGQNVTFRCDPISEHNRLYWYRQTLGQGPEFLTYFQNEAQLEKSRLLSDRFSAERPKGSFSTLEIQRTEQGDSAMYLCASSTSGNSNQPQHFGDGTRLSIL.

This clonotype was counted only a few times. V gene TRBV7-9 combines with J gene TRBJ1-4; D gene ambiguous. Germline V gene data show CDR1 as SEHNR and CDR2 as FQNEAQ (reference sequence). Trimming took 5 bases from V and 0 from J, leaving 16 bases between them. This CDR3 has 17 residues. The DNA of the CDR3 is TGTGCCAGCAGCCCCCGAATACGGCCTGCAACTAATGAAAAACTGTTTTTT. Translation gives CASSPRIRPATNEKLFF.

The chain joins TRBV11-2 to TRBJ2-7, with 12 bases aligning to TRBD1. The germline gives CDR1 SGHAT, CDR2 FQNNGV. The CDR3 is 16 amino acids. J gave up 6 bases and V 4 bases, and 10 bases lay outside the gene matches. The CDR3 DNA follows: TGTGCCAGCAGCTCAGTCGGGACAGGGGGCTTTGGCGAGCAGTACTTC. The encoded protein is CASSSVGTGGFGEQYF.

The chain recombines TRBV7-9 with TRBJ2-1; D perhaps matches TRBD2 (5 bases). Germline V gives CDR1 SEHNR, CDR2 FQNEAQ (reference sequence). V gave up 2 bases and J gave up 15 bases, with 17 bases separating them. The length of the CDR3 is 13 residues. CDR3 protein: CASSLNEGPSPFF. In DNA, the CDR3 is TGTGCCAGCAGCTTAAACGAGGGCCCGAGTCCGTTCTTC.